This T cell receptor beta chain is from a study of molecular identifiers for immune sequencing clone quantification. On the study more broadly: Four of five RNA aliquots from around 20,000 or 100,000 naive CD8 T cells were sequenced.

TCRdb re-derived calls from the PCR reads in MiXCR, one entry per CDR3 protein. The sample lists hundreds of thousands of distinct CDR3 sequences, nearly 20% seen once, with around 0.86% in the top ten. CDR3 length equals 13 residues. V dropped 0 bases and J dropped 9 bases, with 9 bases sitting between them. From germline, CDR1 is SEHNR and CDR2 FQNEAQ (reference sequence). Many counts were recorded for this clonotype. Its antigen is still unknown. The study's findings and limits: Among about a million naive cells, as was reported, spiked Jurkat TCR RNA from one cell was detectable. Clones of above 20 RNA copies carried over 99% of effector molecules; in naive cells they carried under 1%.

The chain links TRBV7-9 to TRBJ2-1, with a tentative D call TRBD2 (5 bases). Sequencing was done on a sample of naive CD8+ T cells from blood, with Jurkat cell RNA spiked in. Subset given: FACS-sorted CD8+CD4-CCR7+CD45RA+ naive T cells. The sequence was obtained from a human donor in good health. Some libraries in this study had Jurkat cell RNA spiked in. CDR3 DNA: TGTGCCAGCAGCTTAGCCGGAGGTCCTGAGCAGTTCTTC. Translated, it gives CASSLAGGPEQFF.